A single sample is the source of the 25 T cell receptor beta chains below, sequenced in a study of OX40 agonist ivuxolimab in advanced cancers. Data came from immunoSEQ multiplex PCR; TCRdb stores just in-frame clones and leaves some out. Among around 60,000 clones listed, roughly 87% were seen once. This sample comprised CD4+ or CD8+ T cells sorted from blood, obtained in a trial of the OX40 agonist ivuxolimab. The receptors shown here come from an adult with an advanced solid tumor such as melanoma, head and neck, liver or kidney cancer.

The genes are TRBV5-1 and TRBJ2-6; D gene unclear. The germline V gene has CDR1 SGHRS and CDR2 YFSETQ. The ends were cut back, 4 bases at V and 0 bases at J, with 8 bases in the middle. This CDR3 contains 15 residues. In DNA form, the CDR3 reads TGCGCCAGCAGCCCCCCCAGCTCTGGGGCCAACGTCCTGACTTTC. Its protein product is CASSPPSSGANVLTF.

The chain carries TRBV5-1 and TRBJ2-3; D is possibly TRBD1 (5 bases). V was pared by 4 bases and J by 1 base, with 7 bases between. From germline, CDR1 is SGHRS and CDR2 YFSETQ. The CDR3 is 13 residues long. CDR3 residues: CASSVQGTDTQYF. In DNA, the CDR3 is TGCGCCAGCAGCGTACAGGGCACAGATACGCAGTATTTT.

V and J are TRBV28 and TRBJ1-2; TRBD1 matches at 8 bases. This CDR3 has 14 residues. With 8 bases clipped from V and 5 bases from J, the junction kept 10 bases outside the gene matches. CDR1 is MDHEN, CDR2 SYDVKM, per germline. CDR3 sequence: CASQRQGAPYGYTF. Here the CDR3 DNA reads TGTGCCAGCCAGAGGCAGGGGGCGCCTTATGGCTACACCTTC.

As DNA, the CDR3 is TGTGCCAGCAGCCCTCCCTGGACAGCAAAAAAAAGCTCCTACAATGAGCAGTTCTTC. Amino acids: CASSPPWTAKKSSYNEQFF. The genes are TRBV7-9 and TRBJ2-1, with D possibly being TRBD1 (6 bases). Germline CDR1 reads SEHNR; CDR2 reads FQNEAQ (reference sequence). The CDR3 runs 19 residues. Trimming took off 5 bases at V and 0 bases at J, with 23 bases between the two ends.

V gene TRBV2 combines with J gene TRBJ1-1, with D possibly TRBD1 on 6 matching bases. The CDR3 runs to 15 residues. CDR1 and CDR2 (germline): SNHLY, FYNNEI. Trimming pared 3 bases from V and 6 bases from J, leaving 17 bases between. The DNA of the CDR3 is TGTGCCAGCAGTGAGGGGGGCAGGGCTGCGGCTGAAGCTTTCTTT. Translation: CASSEGGRAAAEAFF.

The table lists this clone with a few counts. The chain is built from TRBV10-3 and TRBJ1-5; weak D call: TRBD1 (5 bases). Germline V gene lookup returns CDR1 ENHRY and CDR2 SYGVKD. Trimming cost V 7 bases and J 7 bases, with 14 bases left between them. This CDR3 is 13 amino acids long. The CDR3 is CAIMGQEGQPQHF. The CDR3 DNA reads TGTGCCATCATGGGGCAGGAGGGCCAGCCCCAGCATTTT.

The rearrangement joins TRBV5-1 to TRBJ2-5; tentatively, D is TRBD1 (6 bases). This CDR3 has 15 amino acids. The germline V and J ends were trimmed by 1 base and 2 bases, with 12 bases remaining between them. Germline CDR1 SGHRS, CDR2 YFSETQ. The CDR3 coding sequence is TGCGCCAGCAGCTTGTTCGGGACATATCAAGAGACCCAGTACTTC. Translated, it gives CASSLFGTYQETQYF.

This rearrangement joins TRBV11-3 to TRBJ2-2; TRBD1 aligns across 9 bases. The germline V gene has CDR1 SGHNT and CDR2 YENEEA. V lost 6 bases, J lost 5 bases, and 7 bases stayed unmatched. This CDR3 spans 15 amino acids. In DNA form, the CDR3 reads TGTGCCAGCAGTCCAACAGGGGGCCGGACCGGGGAGCTGTTTTTT. Protein sequence: CASSPTGGRTGELFF.

V and J are TRBV28 and TRBJ2-1, with 10 bases aligning to TRBD2. Germline CDR1 is MDHEN and CDR2 is SYDVKM. The CDR3 consists of 18 residues. V shed 4 bases, J shed 1 base, and the junction held 10 bases outside the gene matches. The CDR3 here is CASSSPIGLAESYNEQFF. CDR3 DNA sequence: TGTGCCAGCAGTTCCCCCATAGGACTAGCGGAGTCCTACAATGAGCAGTTCTTC. Combining the CDR3 with reference TRBV28 and TRBJ2-1 gives the whole variable domain DVKVTQSSRYLVKRTGEKVFLECVQDMDHENMFWYRQDPGLGLRLIYFSYDVKMKEKGDIPEGYSVSREKKERFSLILESASTNQTSMYLCASSSPIGLAESYNEQFFGPGTRLTVL.

This chain joins TRBV5-8 and TRBJ2-7, with a tentative D call TRBD2 (5 bases). This CDR3 comprises 16 residues. The germline V gene encodes CDR1 SGHTS and CDR2 YDEGEE. V was pared by 4 bases and J by 0 bases, with 17 bases between. The CDR3 reads CASSPRRGYSSYEQYF. The CDR3, as DNA: TGTGCCAGCAGCCCCCGACGAGGGTACAGCTCCTACGAGCAGTACTTC.

The V gene is TRBV7-9, the J gene TRBJ1-5; D is possibly TRBD1 (6 bases). Trimming removed 7 bases at V and 7 bases at J, with 14 bases between. Germline CDR1 SEHNR, CDR2 FQNEAQ (reference sequence). CDR3 length equals 13 residues. The CDR3 region is CASTPGGRQPQHF. Written as DNA, the CDR3 is TGTGCCAGCACCCCCGGGGGCAGGCAGCCCCAGCATTTT.

This chain connects TRBV25-1 to TRBJ2-7; D is undetermined. V was pared by 4 bases and J by 2 bases, with 15 bases between. The CDR3 contains 15 residues. Germline CDR1 reads MGHDK; CDR2 reads SYGVNS. Here the CDR3 DNA reads TGTGCCAGCAGTGCCTTGATAGGGCCGCCCTACGAGCAGTACTTC. This codes for CASSALIGPPYEQYF.

The chain uses TRBV5-1 and TRBJ2-7; 12 bases line up with TRBD2. Unmatched junction bases numbered 11, after V lost 3 bases and J lost 7 bases. CDR3 size: 16 residues. Germline V gene sequence: CDR1 SGHRS, CDR2 YFSETQ. CDR3 loop: CASSSLLAGGPGEQYF. The CDR3 coding sequence is TGCGCCAGCAGCTCCTTGCTAGCGGGAGGGCCGGGAGAGCAGTACTTC.

This chain links TRBV2 with TRBJ1-1; the D gene is possibly TRBD1 (5 bases). CDR3 length equals 12 residues. V dropped 4 bases and J dropped 8 bases, with 11 bases sitting between them. Germline CDR1 reads SNHLY; CDR2 reads FYNNEI. The CDR3 is CASSVGTVEAFF. For the CDR3, the DNA is TGTGCCAGCAGTGTTGGGACTGTAGAAGCTTTCTTT.

The V gene is TRBV4-3, the J gene TRBJ1-2; D is uncertain. The CDR3 runs to 15 residues. Germline values: CDR1 LGHNA, CDR2 YSLEER. V was shortened by 5 bases and J by 8 bases, with 21 bases between the two germline ends. CDR3 region: CASSTEVQPLKGYTF. For the CDR3, the DNA is TGCGCCAGCAGCACCGAGGTACAACCTCTAAAAGGCTACACCTTC.

The chain combines TRBV4-1 with TRBJ1-4; perhaps TRBD1 as D (6 bases). This CDR3 spans 21 amino acids. The V end lost 4 bases, the J end lost 0 bases, and 27 bases lay between the germline ends. Germline CDR1 is MGHRA and CDR2 is YSYEKL. This chain's CDR3 is CASSRNYRRDTYFATNEKLFF. CDR3 bases: TGCGCCAGCAGCCGCAATTACCGAAGGGACACCTATTTTGCAACTAATGAAAAACTGTTTTTT.

This chain joins TRBV5-4 and TRBJ2-5; D may be TRBD1 (5 bases). The CDR3 covers 15 residues. Germline V gene sequence: CDR1 SGHNT, CDR2 YYREEE (reference sequence). With 1 base removed from V and 2 bases from J, the gap between germline ends came to 12 bases. The CDR3 spells CASSLLTTGQETQYF. CDR3 sequence (DNA): TGTGCCAGCAGCTTGTTGACCACAGGACAAGAGACCCAGTACTTC. Complete variable domain (other parts from reference TRBV5-4 and TRBJ2-5): ETGVTQSPTHLIKTRGQQVTLRCSSQSGHNTVSWYQQALGQGPQFIFQYYREEENGRGNFPPRFSGLQFPNYSSELNVNALELDDSALYLCASSLLTTGQETQYFGPGTRLLVL.

The J gene is TRBJ1-5, the V gene TRBV6-5; 10 bases agree with TRBD1. There are 15 residues in the CDR3. J lost 1 base, V lost 6 bases, and 3 bases had no gene match. In germline, CDR1 is MNHEY, CDR2 SVGAGI. CDR3 amino acids: CASSDRGQSNQPQHF. CDR3 DNA sequence: TGTGCCAGCAGCGACAGGGGGCAGAGCAATCAGCCCCAGCATTTT.

This sequence joins TRBV5-1 and TRBJ2-1; TRBD2 is a possible D gene (6 bases). Germline assignment: CDR1 SGHRS and CDR2 YFSETQ. V lost 5 bases and J 0 bases, leaving 12 bases between the germline ends. The CDR3 runs to 15 residues. The CDR3 spells CASRVGGNSYNEQFF. Written as DNA, the CDR3 is TGCGCCAGCAGAGTAGGCGGGAACTCCTACAATGAGCAGTTCTTC.

The V and J genes are TRBV28 and TRBJ2-1; 8 bases match TRBD1. The CDR3 consists of 14 residues. The ends lost 7 bases at V and 10 bases at J; junction bases unmatched: 12. Germline CDR1 MDHEN, CDR2 SYDVKM. CDR3 region: CASNDRGFVQEQFF. The CDR3, as DNA: TGTGCCAGCAATGACAGGGGTTTTGTACAGGAGCAGTTCTTC.

This clone was detected a few times. The genes are TRBV2 and TRBJ2-1, with TRBD2 as a possible D gene (5 bases). The CDR3 totals 14 residues. The ends were cut back, 8 bases at V and 7 bases at J, with 18 bases in the middle. CDR1 is SNHLY and CDR2 is FYNNEI in the germline V gene. Here the CDR3 DNA reads TGTGCCAGCGGTAGCGTCCCGCAAGGGAATGAGCAGTTCTTC. It specifies CASGSVPQGNEQFF.

J is TRBJ2-6 and V is TRBV2; D is uncertain. Germline CDR1 and CDR2: SNHLY and FYNNEI. The V end lost 7 bases, the J end lost 2 bases, and 15 bases lay between the germline ends. The CDR3 has 16 residues. CDR3 DNA: TGTGCCAGCAACTCCGGGTTACTCACTGGGGCCAACGTCCTGACTTTC. Its protein product is CASNSGLLTGANVLTF.

The chain has TRBV2 and TRBJ2-7; D is ambiguous. This CDR3 contains 12 residues. Germline CDR1 is SNHLY and CDR2 is FYNNEI. Trimming cost V 2 bases and J 4 bases, with 6 bases left between them. CDR3 sequence reads: CASSEQIYEQYF. The CDR3 nucleotides are TGTGCCAGCAGTGAACAGATATACGAGCAGTACTTC.

This chain uses TRBV18 with TRBJ2-7; no clear D gene. Germline V gene data show CDR1 as KGHSH and CDR2 as LQKENI. The CDR3 is 14 residues long. Trimming left V 3 bases short and J 1 base short, with 10 bases between. CDR3 nucleotide sequence: TGTGCCAGCTCACCGTCGACTGGATCCTACGAGCAGTACTTC. It specifies CASSPSTGSYEQYF.

The V gene is TRBV18, the J gene TRBJ2-7, with 10 bases identical to TRBD1. CDR3 length equals 14 residues. The germline V gene encodes CDR1 KGHSH and CDR2 LQKENI. The V segment lost 2 bases and the J segment 7 bases; nucleotides outside the gene matches: 5. CDR3 in amino acids: CASSPGTGVGEQYF. The DNA of the CDR3 is TGTGCCAGCTCACCAGGGACAGGGGTCGGTGAGCAGTACTTC.